A single sample is the source of the 20 T cell receptor beta chains below, sequenced in a study of tumor and adjacent non-tumor tissue in lung cancer. RNA was extracted from bulk tissue without any cell sorting. This non-tumor lung sample came from over 3 cm beyond the tumor edge. The library came from three nested PCR rounds adapted from ARM-PCR protocols. TCRdb fed the multiplex PCR reads into MiXCR, producing one record per CDR3 protein. The sample contains 40,000 to 45,000 distinct CDR3 sequences, 60% to 70% of which appear only once. The material sequenced was distant non-tumor lung tissue. All receptors come from a woman between 35 and 50 years old with non-small cell lung cancer.

Note on this clonotype: Mismatch with germline at one junction end may stem from a read error. The chain joins TRBV6-2 or TRBV6-3 to TRBJ1-2; 9 positions agree with TRBD1. The CDR3 covers 13 residues. Germline CDR1 MNHEY, CDR2 SVGEGT. CDR3 sequence: CASETGGAFGYTF. The CDR3 nucleotides are TGTGCCAGCGAGACAGGGGGTGCTTTTGGCTACACATTC.

A remark on this clonotype: Mismatch with germline at one junction end may stem from a read error. The V gene is TRBV6-5, the J gene TRBJ1-5, with 7 bases identical to TRBD1. The CDR3 runs to 16 residues. The germline V gene has CDR1 MNHEY and CDR2 SVGAGI. DNA of the CDR3: TGTACCAGCAGTGCAACAGGGGTGCTAAGCAATCAGCCCCAGCATTTT. This sequence encodes CTSSATGVLSNQPQHF.

Concerning this clonotype: The junction does not match germline at one end; this may be a read error. This chain uses TRBV29-1 with TRBJ1-1; maybe TRBD1 (5 bases). Germline lookup yields CDR1 SQVTM and CDR2 ANQGSEA. This CDR3 region has 12 residues. The CDR3 protein is CCVEEVGLEAFF. The CDR3 DNA sequence: TGCTGCGTTGAGGAGGTGGGACTTGAAGCTTTCTTT.

This clonotype was counted at least ten times. The V and J genes are TRBV6-1 and TRBJ2-1; 8 nucleotides align to TRBD2. The J segment lost 4 bases and the V segment lost 6 bases, leaving 2 bases of the junction unmatched. CDR1 and CDR2 (germline): MNHNS, SASEGT. CDR3 length: 13 amino acids. CDR3 bases: TGTGCCAGCAGACTAGCGGTGTACAATGAGCAGTTCTTC. This codes for CASRLAVYNEQFF.

Points on this clonotype: This may come from a read error, since a much larger clone is one base off. The chain employs TRBV5-5 and TRBJ1-1; possibly TRBD1 for D (5 bases). This CDR3 is 15 amino acids long. Germline V CDR1 and CDR2: SGHKS, YYEKEE (reference sequence). In DNA form, the CDR3 reads TGTGCCAGCATGAGGGGTCACGGAGGGAACTCTGAAGCTTTCTTT. As protein: CASMRGHGGNSEAFF.

Points on this clonotype: At one boundary the junction diverges from the germline segment, which might be a read error. The chain employs TRBV11-1 and TRBJ1-4, with D unclear. The CDR3 runs 16 residues. Germline lookup yields CDR1 SGHAT and CDR2 FQDESV (reference sequence). CDR3 nucleotides: TGTGTCAGCAGCTTAGACTACGAGACAAGAACTGAAAAACTGTTTTTT. It encodes CVSSLDYETRTEKLFF.

This clonotype occurred once. The junction does not match germline at one end; this may be a read error. The chain links TRBV14 to TRBJ1-2; no definite D call. The CDR3 totals 13 residues. Germline CDR1 and CDR2: SGHDN and FVKESK. CDR3 amino acids: CATSITANYGYTF. CDR3 nucleotides: TGTGCCACCAGCATAACAGCGAACTATGGCTACACTTTC.

Remarks on this clonotype: Since the CDR3 does not end with the conserved phenylalanine or tryptophan, this likely comes from a read error. The limits of the CDR3 on the DNA are not certain, so only TCRdb's listed CDR3 is given. The rearrangement uses TRBV11-1 and TRBJ2-6. CDR1 and CDR2 from the germline V gene are SGHAT and FQDESV (reference sequence). A total of 15 residues make up the CDR3, ends included. The CDR3 sequence: CASSLGSVKVNVLTS.

As concerns this clonotype: One junction end disagrees with the germline gene, perhaps due to a read error. The V call is TRBV5-1, the J call TRBJ2-7; D uncertain. The germline CDR1 and CDR2 sequences are SGHRS and YFSETQ. The CDR3 extends over 14 amino acids. In nucleotides, the CDR3 is TGCGCCAACAGCTTGGCGGCAGCCCCCTACGAGCAGTACTTC. It specifies CANSLAAAPYEQYF.

This clonotype was counted ten times or more. The chain joins TRBV28 to TRBJ1-2; 9 bases are shared with TRBD1. Germline V gives CDR1 MDHEN, CDR2 SYDVKM. J gave up 5 bases and V 6 bases, and 13 bases lay outside the gene matches. CDR3 length: 16 amino acids. The CDR3 coding sequence is TGTGCCAGCAGATCCTTTGACAGGGGGGAGGGGTATGGCTACACCTTC. Translating gives CASRSFDRGEGYGYTF.

As regards this clonotype: The conserved closing phenylalanine or tryptophan is absent in this CDR3, likely reflecting a read error. V usage is TRBV12-3 or TRBV12-4 and J usage is TRBJ2-7; possibly TRBD2 for D (6 bases). This CDR3 has 12 amino acids. V was clipped by 6 bases and J by 7 bases, with 13 bases between them. In nucleotides, the CDR3 is TGTGCCAGCAGCCCTTTTCGGGGGGAGCAGTACTCC. It translates to CASSPFRGEQYS.

The CDR3 sequence: CASSLVPSVPIDHTDTQYF. The CDR3 DNA reads as TGTGCCAGCAGCTTAGTTCCTAGCGTCCCAATAGACCACACAGATACGCAGTATTTT. The chain couples TRBV7-8 to TRBJ2-3; D perhaps matches TRBD2 (6 bases). CDR3 length: 19 residues. Trimming stripped 1 base from V and 2 bases from J, with 22 bases between. The germline CDR1 and CDR2 sequences are SGHVS and FQNEAQ.

This clonotype has only a few counts. The chain recombines TRBV20-1 with TRBJ1-2; a weak D match, TRBD1 (5 bases). V dropped 4 bases and J dropped 4 bases, with 16 bases sitting between them. This CDR3 spans 14 amino acids. The V gene's germline CDR1 is DFQATT and CDR2 SNEGSKA (reference sequence). CDR3 in DNA: TGCAGTGCTACCGACAGCCACCTCATCTATGGCTACACCTTC. Its translation: CSATDSHLIYGYTF.

This clonotype has just a few counts. A much more abundant neighbour one base away suggests this may be a read error. The rearrangement links TRBV6-6 to TRBJ2-7, with D perhaps matching TRBD2 (6 bases). V gave up 2 bases and J gave up 4 bases, with 18 bases separating them. CDR1 MNHNY and CDR2 SVGAGI come from the germline V gene (reference sequence). The CDR3 loop spans 16 amino acids. In DNA form, the CDR3 reads TGTGCCAGCAGTTACCCTACAAGGAGGGGCGGTTACGAGCAGTACTTC. Protein product: CASSYPTRRGGYEQYF.

Concerning this clonotype: A read error may be the cause here, since a much bigger clone is one base away. CDR3: CATSYSKDRPQHF. In nucleotides, the CDR3 is TGTGCCACCAGTTACTCGAAGGACCGGCCCCAGCATTTT. The chain employs TRBV6-5 and TRBJ1-5; D is ambiguous. The length of the CDR3 is 13 residues. CDR1 MNHEY and CDR2 SVGAGI come from the germline V gene.

Concerning this clonotype itself: One junction end does not reproduce the germline sequence, and a read error may be involved. The J gene is TRBJ2-3, the V gene TRBV6-5; 14 bases match TRBD2. This CDR3 comprises 19 residues. In germline, CDR1 is MNHEY, CDR2 SVGAGI. The CDR3 DNA reads TGTGCCAGCAGCCGACTAGCGGGGGGGCAAAACTGGCGCACAGGTACGCAGTATTTT. Protein product: CASSRLAGGQNWRTGTQYF.

The chain links TRBV7-9 to TRBJ2-3, with 9 bases fitting TRBD2. Per germline, CDR1 SEHNR and CDR2 FQNEAQ (reference sequence). With 3 bases clipped from V and 2 bases from J, the junction kept 6 bases outside the gene matches. CDR3 length: 16 residues. The CDR3 nucleotides are TGTGCCAGCAGCTTCCGGACTAGCGCTGACACAGATACGCAGTATTTT. Encoded protein: CASSFRTSADTDTQYF.

This clonotype came up many times. The genes are TRBV29-1 and TRBJ1-4; a weak D match, TRBD1 (5 bases). Per germline, CDR1 SQVTM and CDR2 ANQGSEA. V lost 4 bases and J lost 13, with 13 bases in between. This CDR3 has 11 amino acids. The CDR3 coding sequence is TGCAGCGTTGTGGCGACAGAAGGACTGTTTTTT. This gives the protein CSVVATEGLFF.

A few counts support this clonotype. A read error may explain this, as a much larger clone is one base away. This chain connects TRBV6-5 to TRBJ1-1; D may be TRBD1 (5 bases). The CDR3 length is 15 residues. V shed 8 bases and J shed 4 bases, with 20 bases lying between them. Germline-derived CDR1 and CDR2 are MNHEY and SVGAGI. CDR3 sequence (DNA): TGTGCCAGCCTACAATCCACCTGGGGCAGCACTGAAGCTTTCTTT. Residues: CASLQSTWGSTEAFF.

This sequence joins TRBV6-6 and TRBJ2-1; the D gene could be TRBD1 or TRBD2 (5 bases each). Per germline, CDR1 MNHNY and CDR2 SVGAGI (reference sequence). Deletions cut 9 bases from V and 8 bases from J, with 17 bases between. The CDR3 is made up of 13 amino acids. The CDR3 nucleotides are TGTGCCAGTAGAGGAGAGGGGTTGGATGAGCAGTTCTTC. Protein: CASRGEGLDEQFF.